Here is one T cell receptor (beta chain) with its context. The antigen remains unidentified. This record comes from a study of beta chain features in type 1 diabetes. Notes on the study in general: In all four CD4+ subsets, TCRB CDR3 length was significantly, moderately reduced in type 1 diabetes.

Trimming cost V 2 bases and J 2 bases, with 20 bases left between them. From germline, CDR1 is KGHSH and CDR2 LQKENI. The CDR3 loop spans 18 amino acids. The isolated RNA, all of it, was reverse transcribed, so expressed TCRB transcripts were what got sequenced. This table comes from immunoSEQ multiplex PCR, and its TCRdb copy is limited to in-frame clones, with some not included. The sample includes 300,000 to 350,000 clones, approximately 10% of them seen just once. A single heparinised draw of around 110 mL on average was taken per donor. The TCR sequence derives from a man aged 25 to 40 with type 1 diabetes. The specimen sequenced was central memory CD4+ T cells from blood. The V gene is TRBV18, the J gene TRBJ2-3, with D possibly being TRBD1 (5 bases). In DNA form, the CDR3 reads TGTGCCAGCTCACCAGGTACAGGTTCAAATACTGTCACAGATACGCAGTATTTT. It is translated as CASSPGTGSNTVTDTQYF.